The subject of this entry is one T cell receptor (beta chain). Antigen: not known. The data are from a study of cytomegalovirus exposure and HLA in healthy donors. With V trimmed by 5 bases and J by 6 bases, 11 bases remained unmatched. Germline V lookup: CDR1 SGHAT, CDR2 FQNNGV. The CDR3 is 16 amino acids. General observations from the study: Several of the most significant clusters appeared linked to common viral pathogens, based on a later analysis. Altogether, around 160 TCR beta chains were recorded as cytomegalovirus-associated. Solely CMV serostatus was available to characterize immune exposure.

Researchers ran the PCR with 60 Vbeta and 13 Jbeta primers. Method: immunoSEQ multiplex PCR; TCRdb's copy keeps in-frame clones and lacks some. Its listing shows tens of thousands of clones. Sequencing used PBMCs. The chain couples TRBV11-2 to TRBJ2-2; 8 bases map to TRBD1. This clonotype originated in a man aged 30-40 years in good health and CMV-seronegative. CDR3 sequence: CASSLRTGSFSGELFF. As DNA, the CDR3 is TGTGCCAGCAGCCTACGGACAGGGTCTTTCTCCGGGGAGCTGTTTTTT.